In this sample, the clone carrying this TCR beta chain turned up once. The data belong to a study of Ad26.COV2.S vaccination and SARS-CoV-2 variants. The data were produced by immunoSEQ multiplex PCR, yet TCRdb's version contains in-frame clones alone and is incomplete. The sample has 300,000 to 350,000 clones, roughly 88% seen once; the top ten hold about 5%. CDR3 length: 18 amino acids. Per germline, CDR1 SNHLY and CDR2 FYNNEI. V was clipped by 8 bases and J by 2 bases, with 25 bases between them. Stated treatment: roughly 20 received Ad26.COV2.S at low or high dose, single or two shots; 5 received placebo; per-sample allocation not given. Specimens were obtained on day 63 following the first vaccine or placebo injection.

The rearrangement uses TRBV2 and TRBJ1-3; tentative D call: TRBD1 (5 bases). The receptor comes from a person aged 18-65 years who received the Ad26.COV2.S COVID-19 vaccine or a placebo. Sequenced here: peripheral blood, sampled in a trial of Ad26.COV2.S vaccine versus placebo. CDR3 in DNA: TGTGCCAGCGCTCCCGACTTATCCGGGACCCGGACTGGAAACACCATATATTTT. Translation gives CASAPDLSGTRTGNTIYF.